The subject of this entry is one TCR beta chain. This clonotype occurred many times. Its antigen specificity is not known. At one end the junction does not follow the germline gene, possibly because of a read error. This entry comes from a study of CD8 T cells in ankylosing spondylitis (dated by TCRdb to 2016 to 2017). For the wider study: T cell receptor beta repertoires were profiled in healthy donors and ankylosing spondylitis patients so that disease-linked TCR variants could be found. In total, the full study cohort was made up of some 100 healthy donors and roughly 27 ankylosing spondylitis patients. Peripheral blood was sampled, and synovial fluid was additionally collected from ankylosing spondylitis patients. The study at large found these results: Some of the motif variants had been reported before in the synovial fluid and blood of reactive arthritis patients, a finding that suggests common disease-initiation mechanisms. The disease-linked clones were reported to be significantly enriched in matched synovial fluid samples from ankylosing spondylitis patients. In peripheral blood, the disease-linked clones were found at relatively low frequencies and had a CD8+ phenotype. A TCR beta motif of 8 or 9 highly homologous amino acid variants appeared characteristic of blood from ankylosing spondylitis patients.

Its CDR3 holds 11 amino acids, cysteine through phenylalanine. The kept DNA is CDR3 alone, 33 bases in frame from the first base. Looking up the germline V gene yields CDR1 KGHSH and CDR2 LQKENI. The sequencer listed for this sample is Illumina HiSeq 2500. Quantitative 5'-RACE with molecular barcodes was the method used to prepare the TCR beta libraries. Turning to the authors' computational methods: A new computational method, built on a probabilistic model of VDJ rearrangement, was used to identify disease-linked TCR variants. TCRdb cleaned the public reads at Q25 with fastp, built clones with MiXCR and kept in-frame beta chains. Rows are unified per CDR3 protein, each entry keeping the most common DNA and genes. TCRdb, not the original authors, processed these V and J calls. The sample yields about 100,000 distinct CDR3 sequences; roughly 8.7% were counted once. Of the sample, 9.9% falls within the top ten clones.

The clonotype was recovered from a male donor with ankylosing spondylitis or in good health (not recorded which). The rearrangement combines TRBV18 with TRBJ2-7; a confident D gene designation cannot be given. Source material: blood, either unsorted or a sorted T cell fraction (not recorded which). The DNA sequence is given as TGCGCCAGCAGCCCCGGCTACGAGCAGTACTTC. The resulting protein is CASSPGYEQYF.